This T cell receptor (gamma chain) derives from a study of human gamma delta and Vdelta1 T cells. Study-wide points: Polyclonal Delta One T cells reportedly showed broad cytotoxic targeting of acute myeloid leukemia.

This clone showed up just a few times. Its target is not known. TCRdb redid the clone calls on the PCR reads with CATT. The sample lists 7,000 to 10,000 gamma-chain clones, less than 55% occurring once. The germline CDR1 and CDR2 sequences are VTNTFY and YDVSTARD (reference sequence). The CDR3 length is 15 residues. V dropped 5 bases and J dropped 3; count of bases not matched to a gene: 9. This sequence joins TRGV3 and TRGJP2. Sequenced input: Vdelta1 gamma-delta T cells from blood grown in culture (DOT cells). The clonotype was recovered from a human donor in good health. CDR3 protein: CATWAPRGSDWIKTF. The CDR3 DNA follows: TGTGCCACCTGGGCCCCGAGGGGTAGTGATTGGATCAAGACGTTT.